These 9 T cell receptor beta chains were sequenced from one sample in a study of T cells in Graves' hyperthyroidism and ophthalmopathy. Amplified TCR beta CDR3 regions came from RNA transcripts. During a first-round RT-PCR of the TCR CDR3, the HTBI primer set was used. TCRdb recomputed calls from the multiplex PCR reads with MiXCR, one row per CDR3 protein. The data contain a few hundred thousand distinct CDR3 sequences, more than 12% of them singletons. Sample: blood. The receptors shown here come from a woman younger than 45 with Graves' hyperthyroidism.

This clonotype occurred many times. The chain has TRBV28 and TRBJ1-4; 7 bases match TRBD1. J lost 5 bases, V lost 5 bases, and 8 bases had no gene match. This CDR3 is built from 15 residues. CDR1 and CDR2 from the germline V gene are MDHEN and SYDVKM. The CDR3 DNA reads as TGTGCCAGCAGTGAGACCCGGGACAGCAATGAAAAACTGTTTTTT. Translated: CASSETRDSNEKLFF. The full variable domain, completed using reference TRBV28 and TRBJ1-4, is DVKVTQSSRYLVKRTGEKVFLECVQDMDHENMFWYRQDPGLGLRLIYFSYDVKMKEKGDIPEGYSVSREKKERFSLILESASTNQTSMYLCASSETRDSNEKLFFGSGTQLSVL.

This clonotype was seen ten or more times. J is TRBJ1-6 and V is TRBV2; 7 bases agree with TRBD1. The CDR3 consists of 15 residues. V dropped 7 bases and J dropped 10; count of bases not matched to a gene: 13. Germline lookup yields CDR1 SNHLY and CDR2 FYNNEI. The CDR3 is CASTKTGTSKSPLHF. The CDR3 nucleotides are TGTGCCAGCACCAAGACAGGGACTAGCAAATCACCCCTCCACTTT.

This clonotype was observed a handful of times. V and J are TRBV24-1 and TRBJ2-2; 8 bases line up with TRBD1. J gave up 5 bases and V 4 bases, and 8 bases lay outside the gene matches. The CDR3 covers 16 residues. In germline, CDR1 is KGHDR, CDR2 SFDVKD. The CDR3 is CATSEGDRRATGELFF. The CDR3 DNA reads as TGTGCCACCAGTGAAGGGGACAGGAGAGCAACCGGGGAGCTGTTTTTT.

The genes are TRBV3-1 and TRBJ2-5; D may match TRBD1 or TRBD2 (6 bases each). CDR1 is LGHDT and CDR2 is YNNKEL in the germline V gene (reference sequence). With 7 bases removed from V and 4 bases from J, the gap between germline ends came to 13 bases. The CDR3 covers 13 residues. The CDR3 sequence: CASKPGGGETQYF. DNA of the CDR3: TGTGCCAGCAAGCCTGGAGGGGGAGAGACCCAGTACTTC.

There are many counts of this clonotype. V is TRBV12-3 or TRBV12-4 and J is TRBJ2-3, with 10 bases fitting TRBD1. V dropped 5 bases and J dropped 3; count of bases not matched to a gene: 8. The CDR3 length is 16 residues. CDR3 protein: CASSLGQGGTTDTQYF. CDR3 bases: TGTGCCAGCAGTCTCGGACAGGGGGGAACGACAGATACGCAGTATTTT.

This clonotype occurred a few times. The rearrangement links TRBV19 to TRBJ1-5; TRBD1 aligns across 7 bases. From germline, CDR1 is LNHDA and CDR2 SQIVND (reference sequence). V was clipped by 5 bases and J by 7 bases; unmatched bases: 5. The CDR3 contains 13 residues. DNA of the CDR3: TGTGCCAGTAGTCAGGGACAGCTACAGCCCCAGCATTTT. It specifies CASSQGQLQPQHF.

For this clonotype: A junction end diverges from the germline sequence, so it may reflect a read error. V and J are TRBV6-2 or TRBV6-3 and TRBJ2-7; 8 bases align to TRBD1. Germline V CDR1 and CDR2: MNHEY, SVGEGT. The CDR3 is 14 residues long. The CDR3 DNA reads as TGTGCCAGCAGTTACTCCTACAGGGGGGTCGAGCGGTACTTC. This gives the protein CASSYSYRGVERYF.

Of note for this clonotype: This may be a read error: a much more frequent sequence differs by one nucleotide. This sequence joins TRBV28 and TRBJ1-5, with D perhaps matching TRBD1 (5 bases). The CDR3 length is 14 residues. CDR1 MDHEN and CDR2 SYDVKM come from the germline V gene. The CDR3 protein is CVSSLGLEGQPQHF. CDR3 in DNA: TGTGTCAGCAGTTTAGGGTTGGAGGGGCAGCCCCAGCATTTT. Using reference TRBV28 and TRBJ1-5 for the parts outside the CDR3, the full variable domain is DVKVTQSSRYLVKRTGEKVFLECVQDMDHENMFWYRQDPGLGLRLIYFSYDVKMKEKGDIPEGYSVSREKKERFSLILESASTNQTSMYLCVSSLGLEGQPQHFGDGTRLSIL.

The sample holds many counts of this clonotype. The chain employs TRBV5-1 and TRBJ2-1; 9 bases are shared with TRBD2. The V and J ends lost 7 bases and 5 bases, in that order; junction bases with no gene match: 10. The CDR3 loop spans 15 amino acids. Germline CDR1 SGHRS, CDR2 YFSETQ. The CDR3 here is CASDLAGGGHNEQFF. DNA for the CDR3: TGCGCCAGCGACTTGGCGGGAGGGGGCCACAATGAGCAGTTCTTC.